This is a list of T cell receptor beta chains from one sample in a study of Ad26.COV2.S vaccination and SARS-CoV-2 variants. This table comes from immunoSEQ multiplex PCR, and its TCRdb copy is limited to in-frame clones, with some not included. The data show about 350,000 clones, 85% seen once. Sequencing used peripheral blood, obtained in a trial of Ad26.COV2.S vaccine versus placebo. The receptors come from a person aged 18-60 years who received the Ad26.COV2.S COVID-19 vaccine or a placebo. Each CDR3 is given with its conserved first and last residue. Rows may omit the clone size; those that give it use once, few, many or a size class.

V: TRBV29-1; size: few; CDR3: CSVSEQGNTEAFF
V: TRBV21-1; size: -; CDR3: CASGSDCGPYNEQFF
V: TRBV5-4; size: -; CDR3: CASSQGRIEYGYTF
V: TRBV7-9; size: once; CDR3: CASSSLISGANVLTF
V: TRBV4-1; size: -; CDR3: CASSQGQFYEQYF
V: TRBV30; size: once; CDR3: CAWRAGGGGTEAFF
V: TRBV19; size: -; CDR3: CASSILEAKYTF
V: TRBV29-1; size: many; CDR3: CSVVFGVPNTGELFF
V: TRBV2; size: -; CDR3: CATEGGLGISNEQFF
V: TRBV7-2; size: once; CDR3: CASSVRAIGTVNTEAFF
V: TRBV7-9; size: -; CDR3: CASSLIVQETQYF
V: TRBV11-2; size: -; CDR3: CASSLAGQGAYEQYF
V: TRBV9; size: -; CDR3: CASSGRTVTGEQFF
V: TRBV10-1; size: few; CDR3: CASSETGTGLREKLFF
V: TRBV2; size: -; CDR3: CASSASEQFF
V: TRBV4-3; size: many; CDR3: CASSQDLGQGAPYGYTF